This T cell receptor (beta chain) came from a study of blood T cell repertoires in COVID-19 (dated by TCRdb to about 2020). For the wider study: The collaborator samples originated in the United States, Italy and Spain and spanned the acute and convalescent phases of COVID-19. The dataset comprised deeply sampled blood TCRbeta repertoires from subjects exposed to, actively infected with, or recovered from COVID-19. Where available, HLA class I and class II types were taken from metadata supplied by the sample provider and were not determined by assay-based typing. The material from the prospective study consisted of cDNA or gDNA derived from T cells, B-cell-depleted T cells, or PBMCs. The repertoires were released in a freely available public database intended as a resource for research on the immune response to SARS-CoV-2. A de-identified subject ID, COVID-19 status, age in years and sex were almost always included in the sample metadata. Samples were obtained from the ongoing ImmuneRACE study (first 160 participants) and from about 1,300 subjects provided by 6 global collaborators. Beyond this particular receptor, the publication reports: The amount of clinical and demographic metadata varied by source and participant and was provided uncurated.

About this clone itself: Its antigen is currently not known. One base away there is no much larger clone; base qualities are not given.

Germline trimming: 5 bases from V, 7 bases from J; junction bases outside gene matches: 13. The CDR3 runs 15 residues from the cysteine to the phenylalanine. CDR3 DNA is the only sequence kept; it has 45 bases, read in frame from the first base. From a lookup of the germline V gene (reference sequence), CDR1 and CDR2 are SEHNR and FQNEAQ. Each collaborating institution followed its own protocols to collect whole blood in K2EDTA tubes. For TCRbeta analysis, collaborator samples were shipped as frozen whole blood, as isolated PBMCs, or as DNA extracted from either sample type. TCRbeta CDR3 regions were amplified from genomic DNA using the immunoSEQ Assay, a bias-controlled multiplex PCR. The original pipeline was this. Within the assay, amplification of reference gene primers was used to estimate how many nucleated cells each sample contained. To quantify the absolute abundance of each unique TCRbeta CDR3 rearrangement, sequence reads were collapsed and filtered. For each sample, productive Simpson clonality was calculated as the square root of Simpson's diversity index across productive rearrangements. As stored in TCRdb, this immuneACCESS dataset retains in-frame rearrangements with V and J assigned. A fraction of the clones does not appear; measured against another copy, unresolved V genes explain less than half of the discrepancy, and the remainder lacks a known reason. V and J calls and clone size are copied from that table; D and trimming were computed from the DNA. The sample table shows about 88,000 clones, and over 90% are seen once. The ten biggest clones cover under 2% of the sample.

The chain is encoded by TRBV7-9 joined to TRBJ1-2, with 7 central nucleotides matching TRBD1. The TCR originated in a man aged 60 to 69 with acute or convalescent COVID-19. Sequencing input: peripheral blood. Here the CDR3 is given as CASSRGTQGLSGYTF. The sequenced DNA is TGTGCCAGCAGCCGCGGCACACAGGGGCTGAGTGGCTACACCTTC.